This T cell receptor (beta chain) came from a study of blood T cell repertoires in COVID-19. For the study at large: The origin of the acute and convalescent COVID-19 samples was the United States, Italy and Spain. T cells, B-cell-depleted T cells, or PBMCs supplied cDNA or gDNA.

Original processing notes: Amplifying reference gene primers gave estimates of nucleated cell counts. Assay: immunoSEQ multiplex PCR; the TCRdb copy retains only in-frame clones and omits some. D and trimming were read from the DNA, whereas the V and J calls and clone size are those reported in that table. Among fewer than 400,000 clones listed, approximately 81% were seen once. This receptor was identified in a woman aged 18-29 years with acute or convalescent COVID-19. Sequencing used peripheral blood.

The CDR3 bases are TGTGCCAGCAGTTACTCGGGCAGTTACGAGCAGTACTTC. The encoded protein is CASSYSGSYEQYF. The chain combines TRBV6-6 with TRBJ2-7; D is undetermined. Trimming removed 0 bases at V and 4 bases at J, with 7 bases between. The CDR3 length is 13 residues. The germline CDR1 and CDR2 sequences are MNHNY and SVGAGI (reference sequence).